This TCR beta chain came from a study of T cell repertoires in cytomegalovirus infection. Study-wide context: Indicated by public TCR beta signatures were CMV infection and matching HLA type. Whole-study findings and limits: HLA-C-restricted CMV clonotypes gave the most frequent clonotype in two of eight donors. Frequencies of public TCR beta families were cumulated, and this identified carriers of CMV plus the relevant HLA.

One entry per CDR3 protein, called by TCRdb with MiXCR from the reads. The repertoire has approximately 630,000 distinct CDR3 sequences, approximately 24% of them found once; the top ten carry 8%. The sample holds a few counts of this clonotype. What it recognizes is unknown. Per the germline V gene, CDR1 is MNHEY and CDR2 is SVGAGI. The length of the CDR3 is 13 residues. J gave up 4 bases and V 5 bases, and 4 bases lay outside the gene matches. This TCR came from a human donor in good health (CMV status not recorded). Some clones in this sample may be carry-over from other donors' samples. The chain employs TRBV6-5 and TRBJ1-1; 7 bases agree with TRBD1. The source material was CD8+ T cells from PBMCs. The CDR3 region has the DNA TGTGCCAGCAGTCTTAGGGGGCTCACTGAAGCTTTCTTT. It specifies CASSLRGLTEAFF.